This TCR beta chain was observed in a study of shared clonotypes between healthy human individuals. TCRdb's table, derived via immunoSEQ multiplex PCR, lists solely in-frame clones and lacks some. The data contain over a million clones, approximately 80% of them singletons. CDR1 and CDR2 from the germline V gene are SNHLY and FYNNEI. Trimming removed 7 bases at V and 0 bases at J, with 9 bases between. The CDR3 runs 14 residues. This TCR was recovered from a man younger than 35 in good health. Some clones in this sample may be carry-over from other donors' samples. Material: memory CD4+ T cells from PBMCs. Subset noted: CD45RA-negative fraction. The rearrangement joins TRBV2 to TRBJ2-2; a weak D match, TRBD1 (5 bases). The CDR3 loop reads CASIRTTNTGELFF. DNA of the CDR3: TGTGCCAGCATTAGGACAACGAACACCGGGGAGCTGTTTTTT. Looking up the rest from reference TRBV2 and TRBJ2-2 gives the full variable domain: EPEVTQTPSHQVTQMGQEVILRCVPISNHLYFYWYRQILGQKVEFLVSFYNNEISEKSEIFDDQFSVERPDGSNFTLKIRSTKLEDSAMYFCASIRTTNTGELFFGEGSRLTVL.